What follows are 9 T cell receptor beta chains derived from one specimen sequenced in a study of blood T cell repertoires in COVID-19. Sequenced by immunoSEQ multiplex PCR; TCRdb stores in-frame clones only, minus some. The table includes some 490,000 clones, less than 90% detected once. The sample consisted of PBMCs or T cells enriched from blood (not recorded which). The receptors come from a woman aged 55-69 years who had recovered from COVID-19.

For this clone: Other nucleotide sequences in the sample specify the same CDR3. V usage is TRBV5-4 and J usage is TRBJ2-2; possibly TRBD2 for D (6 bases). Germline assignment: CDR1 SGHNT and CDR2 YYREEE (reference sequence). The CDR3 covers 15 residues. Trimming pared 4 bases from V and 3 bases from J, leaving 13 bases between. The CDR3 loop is CASSPTGGDTGELFF. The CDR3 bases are TGTGCCAGCAGCCCGACCGGGGGAGACACCGGGGAGCTGTTTTTT. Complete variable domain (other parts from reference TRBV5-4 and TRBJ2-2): ETGVTQSPTHLIKTRGQQVTLRCSSQSGHNTVSWYQQALGQGPQFIFQYYREEENGRGNFPPRFSGLQFPNYSSELNVNALELDDSALYLCASSPTGGDTGELFFGEGSRLTVL.

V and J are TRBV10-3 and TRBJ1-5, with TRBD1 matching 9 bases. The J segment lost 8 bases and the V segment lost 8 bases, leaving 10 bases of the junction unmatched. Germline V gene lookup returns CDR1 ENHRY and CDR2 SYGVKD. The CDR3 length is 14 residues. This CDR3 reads CAIGTGLTEKPQHF. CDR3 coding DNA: TGTGCCATCGGGACAGGGCTTACCGAAAAGCCCCAGCATTTT.

The CDR3 nucleotides are TGTGCCAGCAGCCAAGTGGTAAGCGGCCACAAGGCTGAAGCTTTCTTT. Its translation: CASSQVVSGHKAEAFF. The chain recombines TRBV14 with TRBJ1-1; D is unresolved. V dropped 1 base and J dropped 6 bases, with 18 bases sitting between them. The CDR3 consists of 16 residues. Germline CDR1 SGHDN, CDR2 FVKESK.

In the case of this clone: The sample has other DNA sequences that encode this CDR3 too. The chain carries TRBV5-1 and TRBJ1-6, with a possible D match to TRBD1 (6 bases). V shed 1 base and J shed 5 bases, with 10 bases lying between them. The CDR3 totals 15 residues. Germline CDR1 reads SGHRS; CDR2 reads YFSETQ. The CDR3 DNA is TGCGCCAGCAGCTTGACGGACAGAGATAATTCACCCCTCCACTTT. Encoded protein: CASSLTDRDNSPLHF.

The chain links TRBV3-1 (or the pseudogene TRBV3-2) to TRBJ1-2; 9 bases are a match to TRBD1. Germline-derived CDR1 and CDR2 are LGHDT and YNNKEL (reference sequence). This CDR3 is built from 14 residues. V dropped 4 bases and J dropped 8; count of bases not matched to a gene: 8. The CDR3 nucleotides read TGTGCCAGCAGCCTACGGACAGGGGACTTCGGCTACACCTTC. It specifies CASSLRTGDFGYTF.

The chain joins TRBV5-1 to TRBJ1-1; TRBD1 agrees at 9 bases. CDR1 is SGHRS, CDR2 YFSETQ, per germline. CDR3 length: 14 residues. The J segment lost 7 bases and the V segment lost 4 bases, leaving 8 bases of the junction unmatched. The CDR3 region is CASSPQGAPNEAFF. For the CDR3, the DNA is TGCGCCAGCAGCCCACAGGGGGCGCCGAATGAAGCTTTCTTT.

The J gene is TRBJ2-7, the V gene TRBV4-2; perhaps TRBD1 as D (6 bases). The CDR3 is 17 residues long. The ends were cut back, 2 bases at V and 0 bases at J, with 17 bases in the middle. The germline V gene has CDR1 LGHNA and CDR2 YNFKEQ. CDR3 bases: TGTGCCAGCAGCCAACTAACCGGACAGCCGATCTCCTACGAGCAGTACTTC. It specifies CASSQLTGQPISYEQYF.

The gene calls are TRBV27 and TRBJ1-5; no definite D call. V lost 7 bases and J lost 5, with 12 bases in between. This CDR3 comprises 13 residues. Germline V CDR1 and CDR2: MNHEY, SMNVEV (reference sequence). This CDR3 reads CASTTRRDQPQHF. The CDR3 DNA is TGTGCCAGCACCACCAGGCGGGATCAGCCCCAGCATTTT.

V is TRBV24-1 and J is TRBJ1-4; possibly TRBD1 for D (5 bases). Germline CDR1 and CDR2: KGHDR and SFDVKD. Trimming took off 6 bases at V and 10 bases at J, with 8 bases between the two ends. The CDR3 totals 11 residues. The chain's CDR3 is CATSWGGKLFF. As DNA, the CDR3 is TGTGCCACCAGTTGGGGGGGAAAACTGTTTTTT.